One sample yielded the 30 T cell receptor beta chains listed below, sequenced in a study of blood T cell repertoires in COVID-19. Some clones are missing from TCRdb's copy, which holds only in-frame ones; the method was immunoSEQ multiplex PCR. Among some 76,000 clones listed, roughly four fifths were seen once. Sequences were obtained from peripheral blood. Receptors originate from a human donor in a cohort sampled during active COVID-19.

The chain recombines TRBV7-2 with TRBJ2-1, with 8 bases that match TRBD2. The trim removed 5 bases at V and 15 bases at J, leaving 21 bases unmatched. The germline gives CDR1 SGHTA, CDR2 FQGNSA. The CDR3 totals 16 residues. CDR3: CASSPSRGGGYPGRFF. In DNA, the CDR3 is TGTGCCAGCAGCCCCTCTCGGGGCGGGGGGTACCCTGGGAGGTTCTTC.

The V and J genes are TRBV6-5 and TRBJ1-1, with D tentatively TRBD1 (5 bases). CDR1 MNHEY and CDR2 SVGAGI come from the germline V gene. The CDR3 has 15 residues. V was pared by 5 bases and J by 10 bases, with 23 bases between. The CDR3 bases are TGTGCCAGCAGTCCCTCCCCCGAAGTCAGGGCGGTAGCTTTCTTT. This gives the protein CASSPSPEVRAVAFF.

This sequence joins TRBV6-5 and TRBJ2-1, with 11 nucleotides matching TRBD2. This CDR3 has 13 residues. Germline CDR1 and CDR2: MNHEY and SVGAGI. Losses at the gene ends were 10 bases for V and 6 bases for J; bases not matched to a gene: 5. The CDR3 is CAIRLAGGNEQFF. The DNA for the CDR3 is TGTGCCATCCGGCTAGCGGGGGGCAATGAGCAGTTCTTC.

This chain joins TRBV7-3 and TRBJ2-7; D perhaps matches TRBD2 (5 bases). The germline V gene has CDR1 SGHTA and CDR2 FQGTGA. The V gene lost 5 bases and the J gene lost 4 bases, with 12 bases spanning the gap. The CDR3 loop spans 13 amino acids. The CDR3 nucleotides read TGTGCCAGCAGCCCGACGGGCGGGTACGAGCAGTACTTC. Translating it yields CASSPTGGYEQYF.

This clone was counted between two and nine times. The rearrangement joins TRBV5-1 to TRBJ2-7; no clear D. Per the germline V gene, CDR1 is SGHRS and CDR2 is YFSETQ. Trimming removed 4 bases from V and 2 bases from J, with 10 bases in between. The CDR3 sequence is 13 residues long. The CDR3, as DNA: TGCGCCAGCAGCCAGGCTCGAGCCTACGAGCAGTACTTC. Amino acids: CASSQARAYEQYF.

This clone was seen once. V and J are TRBV12-3 or TRBV12-4 and TRBJ2-7; tentative D call: TRBD1 (5 bases). CDR3 length: 13 amino acids. The V and J ends lost 8 bases and 0 bases respectively, with 11 bases between them. The CDR3: CASGFRASYEQYF. As DNA, the CDR3 is TGTGCCAGCGGCTTCAGGGCCTCCTACGAGCAGTACTTC.

This chain connects TRBV30 to TRBJ2-3; 7 nucleotides line up with TRBD1. Germline assignment: CDR1 GTSNPN and CDR2 SVGIG (reference sequence). The J segment lost 3 bases and the V segment lost 0 bases, leaving 15 bases of the junction unmatched. CDR3 length: 18 amino acids. The CDR3 DNA reads as TGTGCCTGGAGTGTACAAAGAGGGGGCTGGAGGAAAACAGATACGCAGTATTTT. It translates to CAWSVQRGGWRKTDTQYF.

J is TRBJ1-6 and V is TRBV18; TRBD1 agrees at 9 bases. The J segment lost 6 bases and the V segment lost 5 bases, leaving 2 bases of the junction unmatched. Germline V gene data show CDR1 as KGHSH and CDR2 as LQKENI. This CDR3 spans 14 amino acids. CDR3 loop: CASSGQGINSPLHF. The CDR3 coding sequence is TGTGCCAGCTCAGGACAGGGGATTAATTCACCCCTCCACTTT. Full variable domain (missing parts from reference TRBV18 and TRBJ1-6): NAGVMQNPRHLVRRRGQEARLRCSPMKGHSHVYWYRQLPEEGLKFMVYLQKENIIDESGMPKERFSAEFPKEGPSILRIQQVVRGDSAAYFCASSGQGINSPLHFGNGTRLTVT.

The CDR3 protein is CASSLSNRDYEQYF. CDR3 nucleotides: TGCGCCAGCAGCTTGAGTAACAGGGACTACGAGCAGTACTTC. The rearrangement joins TRBV5-1 to TRBJ2-7, with a weak D call TRBD1 (6 bases). Per germline, CDR1 SGHRS and CDR2 YFSETQ. V was shortened by 1 base and J by 3 bases, with 11 bases between the two germline ends. This CDR3 is built from 14 residues. Drawing the rest from reference TRBV5-1 and TRBJ2-7, the complete variable domain is KAGVTQTPRYLIKTRGQQVTLSCSPISGHRSVSWYQQTPGQGLQFLFEYFSETQRNKGNFPGRFSGRQFSNSRSEMNVSTLELGDSALYLCASSLSNRDYEQYFGPGTRLTVT.

The gene calls are TRBV9 and TRBJ2-7, with TRBD2 as a possible D gene (6 bases). The germline V gene has CDR1 SGDLS and CDR2 YYNGEE. V was clipped by 0 bases and J by 0 bases, with 10 bases between them. The CDR3 is made up of 15 amino acids. Here the CDR3 reads CASSVGRDSSYEQYF. CDR3 sequence (DNA): TGTGCCAGCAGCGTAGGGAGGGATTCCTCCTACGAGCAGTACTTC.

V usage is TRBV3-1 (or the pseudogene TRBV3-2) and J usage is TRBJ1-2, with TRBD1 matching over 7 bases. V lost 1 base, J lost 7 bases, and 6 bases stayed unmatched. The CDR3 covers 14 residues. Germline CDR1 LGHDT, CDR2 YNNKEL (reference sequence). Here the CDR3 DNA reads TGTGCCAGCAGCCAAGGGAAACGGGACAGTGGCTACACCTTC. Protein sequence: CASSQGKRDSGYTF.

The chain links TRBV5-5 to TRBJ2-3, with 7 positions matching TRBD2. The V segment lost 2 bases and the J segment 5 bases; nucleotides outside the gene matches: 8. CDR1 is SGHKS and CDR2 is YYEKEE in the germline V gene (reference sequence). The CDR3 has 15 amino acids. The CDR3 spells CASSLSGGGGDTQYF. The CDR3 DNA sequence: TGTGCCAGCAGCTTATCCGGAGGCGGGGGAGATACGCAGTATTTT.

This sequence joins TRBV2 and TRBJ2-3, with D perhaps TRBD2 (7 bases). Germline CDR1 and CDR2: SNHLY and FYNNEI. Trimming removed 1 base at V and 7 bases at J, with 12 bases between. The CDR3 totals 14 residues. The CDR3, as DNA: TGTGCCAGCAGTGAAGAGGGGGGGCCGAATACGCAGTATTTT. Protein product: CASSEEGGPNTQYF.

This chain links TRBV9 with TRBJ2-1; 7 bases fit TRBD2. This CDR3 has 13 residues. The V gene's germline CDR1 is SGDLS and CDR2 YYNGEE. V lost 4 bases, J lost 9 bases, and 7 bases stayed unmatched. The CDR3 spells CASSPVGRAEQFF. Written as DNA, the CDR3 is TGTGCCAGCAGCCCCGTGGGGAGGGCTGAGCAGTTCTTC.

This clone was recorded a few times. J is TRBJ2-5 and V is TRBV4-1; TRBD1 agrees at 7 bases. Germline trimming cut 0 bases from V and 2 bases from J; bases unmatched to any gene: 0. The V gene's germline CDR1 is MGHRA and CDR2 YSYEKL. The CDR3 has 14 amino acids. In DNA form, the CDR3 reads TGCGCCAGCAGCCAAGAGGGACAGCAAGAGACCCAGTACTTC. It encodes CASSQEGQQETQYF.

The rearrangement joins TRBV11-2 to TRBJ2-7; D possibly corresponds to TRBD1 (5 bases). The CDR3 extends over 12 amino acids. V was shortened by 6 bases and J by 6 bases, with 12 bases between the two germline ends. CDR1 and CDR2 (germline): SGHAT, FQNNGV. The CDR3 sequence is CASRPQGTEQYF. The CDR3 DNA sequence: TGTGCCAGCAGGCCCCAGGGAACCGAGCAGTACTTC.

This clone was seen only once. V gene TRBV3-1 (or the pseudogene TRBV3-2) combines with J gene TRBJ1-6; 7 bases match TRBD1. Germline values: CDR1 LGHDT, CDR2 YNNKEL (reference sequence). V lost 4 bases, J lost 7 bases, and 4 bases stayed unmatched. The CDR3 loop spans 14 amino acids. Here the CDR3 DNA reads TGTGCCAGCAGCCGGAGCAGGGGGAATTCACCCCTCCACTTT. The encoded protein is CASSRSRGNSPLHF.

In DNA, the CDR3 is TGTGCCAGCAGCAGGATTACCGGGGATTCACCCCTCCACTTT. This encodes CASSRITGDSPLHF. The chain recombines TRBV7-2 with TRBJ1-6; no clear D gene. Trimming pared 5 bases from V and 8 bases from J, leaving 13 bases between. CDR1 SGHTA and CDR2 FQGNSA come from the germline V gene. The CDR3 contains 14 residues.

DNA of the CDR3: TGTGCCAGCAGCCGTATGGAGGGTCCCAACTATGGCTACACCTTC. It translates to CASSRMEGPNYGYTF. The V gene is TRBV28, the J gene TRBJ1-2; D not resolved. V gave up 6 bases and J gave up 2 bases, with 16 bases separating them. Germline values: CDR1 MDHEN, CDR2 SYDVKM. The CDR3 extends over 15 amino acids.

The rearrangement uses TRBV5-6 and TRBJ2-5, with D perhaps matching TRBD2 (6 bases). The CDR3 runs 14 residues. Looked up from germline, CDR1 is SGHDT and CDR2 is YYEEEE. Trimming took off 2 bases at V and 2 bases at J, with 10 bases between the two ends. CDR3 sequence reads: CASSFRGGQETQYF. DNA of the CDR3: TGTGCCAGCAGCTTCCGGGGAGGACAAGAGACCCAGTACTTC.

V gene TRBV7-3 combines with J gene TRBJ2-6; 7 bases map to TRBD1. V gave up 4 bases and J gave up 0 bases; unmatched junction bases: 6. The CDR3 spans 17 residues. CDR1 and CDR2 (germline): SGHTA, FQGTGA. The CDR3 nucleotides read TGTGCCAGCAGCTCAGGACAGGCTTACTCTGGGGCCAACGTCCTGACTTTC. Residues: CASSSGQAYSGANVLTF.

DNA for the CDR3: TGTGCCAGCAGCGAGGAGGTCTTTGCGGTCCTGGGCACTGAAGCTTTCTTT. The encoded protein is CASSEEVFAVLGTEAFF. The genes are TRBV5-8 and TRBJ1-1; D not certain. Looked up from germline, CDR1 is SGHTS and CDR2 is YDEGEE. The V gene lost 4 bases and the J gene lost 4 bases, with 23 bases spanning the gap. The CDR3 has 17 amino acids.

The chain recombines TRBV29-1 with TRBJ2-3; TRBD2 aligns across 9 bases. The V gene's germline CDR1 is SQVTM and CDR2 ANQGSEA. The CDR3 spans 18 residues. V dropped 7 bases and J dropped 4; count of bases not matched to a gene: 21. The CDR3 is CSAALGGGAGGRADTQYF. CDR3 nucleotide sequence: TGCAGCGCCGCCCTTGGCGGGGGGGCGGGTGGTCGGGCAGATACGCAGTATTTT.

The chain combines TRBV11-2 with TRBJ1-1; TRBD1 is a possible D gene (5 bases). Germline V CDR1 and CDR2: SGHAT, FQNNGV. Trimming left V 5 bases short and J 1 base short, with 17 bases between. This CDR3 has 16 residues. CDR3 amino acids: CASSTPGWGPNTEAFF. As DNA, the CDR3 is TGTGCCAGCAGCACGCCCGGGTGGGGCCCGAACACTGAAGCTTTCTTT.

The V call is TRBV7-8, the J call TRBJ1-1, with 8 bases that match TRBD1. The CDR3 spans 13 residues. The V gene end was trimmed by 5 bases and the J gene end by 10 bases; junction bases not matched to a gene: 9. Germline CDR1 SGHVS, CDR2 FQNEAQ. In DNA form, the CDR3 reads TGTGCCAGCAGCGAGGTAACAGGGACAGGAGCTTTCTTT. Protein product: CASSEVTGTGAFF.

The rearrangement joins TRBV5-1 to TRBJ2-7, with TRBD2 as a possible D gene (5 bases). There are 14 residues in the CDR3. V was cut by 4 bases and J by 2 bases, with 13 bases left in between. Germline lookup yields CDR1 SGHRS and CDR2 YFSETQ. The CDR3 nucleotides read TGCGCCAGCAGCCGGGAAGGGCTTACCTACGAGCAGTACTTC. Translating gives CASSREGLTYEQYF. The variable domain in full, completed from reference TRBV5-1 and TRBJ2-7, reads KAGVTQTPRYLIKTRGQQVTLSCSPISGHRSVSWYQQTPGQGLQFLFEYFSETQRNKGNFPGRFSGRQFSNSRSEMNVSTLELGDSALYLCASSREGLTYEQYFGPGTRLTVT.

The rearrangement uses TRBV15 and TRBJ1-4; D unresolved. V shed 1 base and J shed 6 bases, with 12 bases lying between them. The germline V gene has CDR1 LNHNV and CDR2 YYDKDF (reference sequence). There are 15 residues in the CDR3. CDR3 region: CATSRVIDSDEKLFF. CDR3 DNA: TGTGCCACCAGCAGAGTTATAGACTCTGATGAAAAACTGTTTTTT.

This clone has a single count. The chain links TRBV15 to TRBJ2-5, with 10 bases lining up with TRBD1. Germline V gives CDR1 LNHNV, CDR2 YYDKDF (reference sequence). This CDR3 has 16 amino acids. V trimming: 3 bases; J trimming: 4 bases; junction bases outside the gene matches: 8. CDR3 sequence: CATSRWGDRGSETQYF. The CDR3 bases are TGTGCCACCAGCAGGTGGGGGGACAGGGGTTCAGAGACCCAGTACTTC. Looking up the rest from reference TRBV15 and TRBJ2-5 gives the full variable domain: DAMVIQNPRYQVTQFGKPVTLSCSQTLNHNVMYWYQQKSSQAPKLLFHYYDKDFNNEADTPDNFQSRRPNTSFCFLDIRSPGLGDTAMYLCATSRWGDRGSETQYFGPGTRLLVL.

V is TRBV6-2 or TRBV6-3 and J is TRBJ1-5, with a weak D call TRBD1 (6 bases). This CDR3 is 13 amino acids long. With 5 bases removed from V and 15 bases from J, the gap between germline ends came to 20 bases. CDR1 is MNHEY, CDR2 SVGEGT, per germline. The CDR3 spells CASSQNRVEVGHF. The CDR3 coding sequence is TGTGCCAGCAGTCAGAACAGGGTGGAGGTTGGGCATTTT.

The CDR3 protein is CSARLVEQYF. The DNA for the CDR3 is TGCAGTGCCAGACTAGTGGAGCAGTACTTC. This chain links TRBV20-1 with TRBJ2-7, with TRBD2 as a possible D gene (6 bases). CDR1 is DFQATT and CDR2 is SNEGSKA in the germline V gene (reference sequence). The V end was cut by 6 bases, the J end by 7 bases, with 10 bases between. The CDR3 spans 10 residues.